Presented here are 23 T cell receptor beta chains from one specimen sequenced in a study of cytomegalovirus exposure and HLA in healthy donors (dated by TCRdb to the late 2010s). Preparation of the library involved the immunoSEQ multiplex PCR assay. The multiplex PCR relied on a mix of 60 forward primers for TCR Vbeta segments and 13 reverse primers for TCR Jbeta segments. TCRdb mirrors the immuneACCESS table, restricted to in-frame sequences. Some clones are absent from its copies; in checked studies, under half trace to an unresolved V gene, and the reason for the others is unknown. The sample table holds a few hundred thousand clones, of which 75% to 90% were seen once. Of the sample, around 1% is held by the ten largest clones. Specimen: PBMCs. These receptors were obtained from a woman aged 18-29 years in good health and CMV-seronegative.

This chain uses TRBV29-1 with TRBJ2-7; D perhaps matches TRBD1 (6 bases). V lost 5 bases and J 6 bases, leaving 14 bases between the germline ends. The CDR3 length is 12 residues. Germline assignment: CDR1 SQVTM and CDR2 ANQGSEA. The CDR3: CSVLGGPLEQYF. The CDR3 DNA is TGCAGCGTTTTAGGGGGACCCCTCGAGCAGTACTTC.

This rearrangement joins TRBV7-9 to TRBJ2-2; 8 nucleotides agree with TRBD1. J gave up 4 bases and V 4 bases, and 8 bases lay outside the gene matches. Germline CDR1 and CDR2: SEHNR and FQNEAQ (reference sequence). The CDR3 extends over 16 amino acids. The CDR3, as DNA: TGTGCCAGCAGCTCCATCAGGGGGCTAAGCACCGGGGAGCTGTTTTTT. It encodes CASSSIRGLSTGELFF.

The V and J genes are TRBV4-3 and TRBJ1-2; D possibly corresponds to TRBD1 (5 bases). CDR3 length: 14 residues. V was clipped by 1 base and J by 5 bases, with 11 bases between them. In germline, CDR1 is LGHNA, CDR2 YSLEER. The CDR3 nucleotides are TGCGCCAGCAGCCAAGCCAGGGCGGGGTATGGCTACACCTTC. Its translation: CASSQARAGYGYTF.

CDR3 coding DNA: TGCAGCGGTCCCGGGACAGCGACATACGAGCAGTACTTC. Amino acids: CSGPGTATYEQYF. The rearrangement joins TRBV29-1 to TRBJ2-7; 7 nucleotides agree with TRBD1. The CDR3 contains 13 residues. Germline V CDR1 and CDR2: SQVTM, ANQGSEA. Unmatched junction bases numbered 10, after V lost 7 bases and J lost 4 bases.

The chain has TRBV20-1 and TRBJ2-1, with unresolved D. The V gene lost 6 bases and the J gene lost 8 bases, with 11 bases spanning the gap. This CDR3 comprises 11 residues. CDR1 is DFQATT and CDR2 is SNEGSKA in the germline V gene (reference sequence). CDR3 DNA: TGCAGTGCCCGAATAAGCGATGAGCAGTTCTTC. Translation: CSARISDEQFF.

V usage is TRBV7-9 and J usage is TRBJ2-5; 9 bases are shared with TRBD2. In germline, CDR1 is SEHNR, CDR2 FQNEAQ (reference sequence). The CDR3 covers 15 residues. V shed 1 base and J 4 bases; nucleotides not matched to a gene: 4. The CDR3 loop is CASSLGSLAGETQYF. CDR3 DNA sequence: TGTGCCAGCAGCTTAGGGTCACTAGCGGGAGAGACCCAGTACTTC.

The count of this clone is one. The J gene is TRBJ2-1, the V gene TRBV7-8; TRBD1 aligns across 8 bases. J was trimmed by 6 bases and V by 8 bases; bases with no gene match: 9. This CDR3 has 14 residues. The germline V gene encodes CDR1 SGHVS and CDR2 FQNEAQ. CDR3 sequence reads: CASGGQGAPNEQFF. CDR3 nucleotide sequence: TGTGCCAGCGGGGGGCAGGGGGCGCCCAATGAGCAGTTCTTC.

V and J are TRBV2 and TRBJ2-2; D call uncertain. CDR1 is SNHLY, CDR2 FYNNEI, per germline. This CDR3 comprises 16 residues. Between the trimmed V and J ends, which lost 2 bases and 2 bases, there was a span of 12 bases. CDR3 loop: CASSEFVTSNTGELFF. In DNA, the CDR3 is TGTGCCAGCAGTGAATTTGTAACATCCAACACCGGGGAGCTGTTTTTT.

This clone was seen only once. The chain is built from TRBV6-5 and TRBJ2-7, with TRBD2 identical over 11 bases. Germline assignment: CDR1 MNHEY and CDR2 SVGAGI. The CDR3 length is 15 residues. V shed 6 bases and J 3 bases; nucleotides not matched to a gene: 7. For the CDR3, the DNA is TGTGCCAGCAGACCCCAACTAGCGGGGGACTACGAGCAGTACTTC. Amino acids: CASRPQLAGDYEQYF.

The chain links TRBV7-6 to TRBJ1-2; D not certain. Looked up from germline, CDR1 is SGHVS and CDR2 is FNYEAQ. The length of the CDR3 is 17 residues. The V end was cut by 5 bases, the J end by 0 bases, with 19 bases between. The CDR3 DNA follows: TGTGCCAGCAGCCCTTGGGAGCTAAACGAAGCTAACTATGGCTACACCTTC. It is translated as CASSPWELNEANYGYTF.

The chain combines TRBV5-1 with TRBJ1-1, with D possibly being TRBD1 (5 bases). This CDR3 region has 14 residues. Trimming stripped 1 base from V and 1 base from J, with 8 bases between. CDR1 is SGHRS, CDR2 YFSETQ, per germline. CDR3 nucleotide sequence: TGCGCCAGCAGCTTGTTACAGGCGAACACTGAAGCTTTCTTT. Translated, it gives CASSLLQANTEAFF.

The rearrangement links TRBV5-1 to TRBJ2-1, with TRBD2 matching 9 bases. The J segment lost 6 bases and the V segment lost 3 bases, leaving 4 bases of the junction unmatched. The germline V gene encodes CDR1 SGHRS and CDR2 YFSETQ. The CDR3 contains 14 residues. The CDR3 protein is CASSWELAGNEQFF. The CDR3 DNA reads as TGCGCCAGCAGCTGGGAACTAGCGGGCAATGAGCAGTTCTTC. The full variable domain, in which reference TRBV5-1 and TRBJ2-1 provide the parts outside the CDR3, is KAGVTQTPRYLIKTRGQQVTLSCSPISGHRSVSWYQQTPGQGLQFLFEYFSETQRNKGNFPGRFSGRQFSNSRSEMNVSTLELGDSALYLCASSWELAGNEQFFGPGTRLTVL.

The J gene is TRBJ2-1, the V gene TRBV7-3; 9 bases line up with TRBD1. The trim removed 8 bases at V and 4 bases at J, leaving 6 bases unmatched. There are 14 residues in the CDR3. Germline lookup yields CDR1 SGHTA and CDR2 FQGTGA. The CDR3 nucleotides are TGTGCCAGCGGCATGGGGACAGGGTACAATGAGCAGTTCTTC. Translation gives CASGMGTGYNEQFF. The full variable domain, in which reference TRBV7-3 and TRBJ2-1 provide the parts outside the CDR3, is GAGVSQTPSNKVTEKGKYVELRCDPISGHTALYWYRQSLGQGPEFLIYFQGTGAADDSGLPNDRFFAVRPEGSVSTLKIQRTERGDSAVYLCASGMGTGYNEQFFGPGTRLTVL.

This clone appeared once. The CDR3 DNA sequence: TGCAGCGTTTCCGGGAATGAGCAGTTCTTC. It translates to CSVSGNEQFF. The chain combines TRBV29-1 with TRBJ2-1; D remains unclear. Germline assignment: CDR1 SQVTM and CDR2 ANQGSEA. The V end lost 5 bases, the J end lost 7 bases, and 6 bases lay between the germline ends. The CDR3 extends over 10 amino acids.

This rearrangement joins TRBV19 to TRBJ1-1; D remains ambiguous. The CDR3 is made up of 13 amino acids. The germline V gene has CDR1 LNHDA and CDR2 SQIVND (reference sequence). The V end was cut by 7 bases, the J end by 3 bases, with 12 bases between. CDR3 sequence (DNA): TGTGCCAGTACCGTGACTGGCTACACTGAAGCTTTCTTT. Its translation: CASTVTGYTEAFF.

CDR3 amino acids: CASSRIAGGSNEQFF. The DNA of the CDR3 is TGTGCCAGCAGCCGCATAGCGGGAGGAAGCAATGAGCAGTTCTTC. The V call is TRBV7-3, the J call TRBJ2-1; 10 positions agree with TRBD2. Germline CDR1 reads SGHTA; CDR2 reads FQGTGA. Trimming removed 5 bases from V and 6 bases from J; junction bases left unmatched: 7. The CDR3 totals 15 residues.

The chain joins TRBV6-5 to TRBJ1-2; the match to TRBD1 covers 7 bases. Germline V gives CDR1 MNHEY, CDR2 SVGAGI. CDR3 length: 15 amino acids. Unmatched junction bases numbered 9, after V lost 3 bases and J lost 5 bases. CDR3 coding DNA: TGTGCCAGCAGTTATAACGGACAGGCTAGATATGGCTACACCTTC. Translation gives CASSYNGQARYGYTF.

V usage is TRBV7-8 and J usage is TRBJ2-3; the D gene is possibly TRBD2 (5 bases). V shed 5 bases and J shed 1 base, with 13 bases lying between them. This CDR3 spans 15 amino acids. Per germline, CDR1 SGHVS and CDR2 FQNEAQ. CDR3 DNA: TGTGCCAGCAGCGATACCGGACTCCGCACAGATACGCAGTATTTT. It specifies CASSDTGLRTDTQYF.

As to this clone: One end of the junction varies from germline; a read error may be responsible. The chain uses TRBV7-9 and TRBJ2-5; 9 nucleotides agree with TRBD1. In germline, CDR1 is SEHNR, CDR2 FQNEAQ (reference sequence). This CDR3 is built from 17 residues. In DNA, the CDR3 is TGTTCCAGCAGCTTTTCACCCGGGACAGGGTTAGACGAGACCCAGTACTTC. It encodes CSSSFSPGTGLDETQYF.

The rearrangement uses TRBV7-2 and TRBJ2-7; D gene ambiguous. This CDR3 is 13 amino acids long. Trimming left V 0 bases short and J 3 bases short, with 6 bases between. Per germline, CDR1 SGHTA and CDR2 FQGNSA. The CDR3 here is CASSLAGNYEQYF. The DNA for the CDR3 is TGTGCCAGCAGCTTAGCCGGTAACTACGAGCAGTACTTC.

The chain combines TRBV9 with TRBJ2-2; D might be TRBD1 (5 bases). Trimming removed 4 bases from V and 6 bases from J, with 19 bases in between. The germline V gene has CDR1 SGDLS and CDR2 YYNGEE. CDR3 length: 16 amino acids. CDR3 amino acids: CASSPDSFWYPGELFF. The CDR3 bases are TGTGCCAGCAGCCCTGACAGTTTTTGGTACCCCGGGGAGCTGTTTTTT.

The gene calls are TRBV5-6 and TRBJ2-7, with D possibly being TRBD2 (6 bases). The CDR3 spans 14 residues. Per the germline V gene, CDR1 is SGHDT and CDR2 is YYEEEE. Trimming took off 1 base at V and 3 bases at J, with 11 bases between the two ends. Here the CDR3 DNA reads TGTGCCAGCAGCTTGTTCGGCGGGAACTACGAGCAGTACTTC. Its translation: CASSLFGGNYEQYF.

This clone was observed a handful of times. DNA for the CDR3: TGTGCCAGCTCACCACCGGGACAGGGTAGATACGAGCAGTACTTC. It codes for CASSPPGQGRYEQYF. This chain connects TRBV18 to TRBJ2-7; 9 bases are a match to TRBD1. The CDR3 is made up of 15 amino acids. Trimming cost V 0 bases and J 4 bases; bases outside gene matches: 4. The germline gives CDR1 KGHSH, CDR2 LQKENI.